This is a list of T cell receptor beta chains from one sample in a study of T cell responses to AZD1222 COVID-19 vaccine. The repertoire was sequenced with immunoSEQ multiplex PCR; TCRdb's copy has only in-frame clones and lacks some. This repertoire shows about 120,000 clones, over 75% found once; its top ten account for 6.5% to 8.5%. Sample: peripheral blood, taken on day 0 of AZD1222 vaccination. The receptors come from an adult in good health. CDR3s include the opening cysteine and the closing phenylalanine or tryptophan. The D gene is left open where the match is weak.

V	D	J	DNA	CDR3
TRBV2	.	TRBJ1-2	TGTGCCAGCAGTCCAGGGTTAAACTATGGCTACACCTTC	CASSPGLNYGYTF
TRBV6-5	.	TRBJ1-6	TGTGCCAGCAGTAAGGCCGATAATTCACCCCTCCACTTT	CASSKADNSPLHF
TRBV6-5	.	TRBJ2-7	TGTGCCAGCCGGGACCACTACGAGCAGTACTTC	CASRDHYEQYF
TRBV6-2/TRBV6-3	.	TRBJ2-5	TGTGCCAGCAGTTACTACTTAGCGGTTCGGGAGACCCAGTACTTC	CASSYYLAVRETQYF
TRBV19	TRBD1	TRBJ2-7	TGTGCCAGTAGCCCGGGACAGAGCGCCTACGAGCAGTACTTC	CASSPGQSAYEQYF
TRBV7-2	TRBD2	TRBJ2-5	TGTGCCAGCAGCTTGGCAACTAGCGGGGGACAAGAGACCCAGTACTTC	CASSLATSGGQETQYF
TRBV6-5	.	TRBJ1-1	TGTGCCAGCAGCTACCGTGGGGGATTGAGGGACACTGAAGCTTTCTTT	CASSYRGGLRDTEAFF
TRBV11-2	.	TRBJ2-1	TGTGCCAGCAGCTCCCAAGGGACCTACAATGAGCAGTTCTTC	CASSSQGTYNEQFF
TRBV9	.	TRBJ2-5	TGTGCCAGCAGCGGGGACGGGCGAGAGACCCAGTACTTC	CASSGDGRETQYF
TRBV6-2/TRBV6-3	.	TRBJ2-7	TGTGCCAGCAGTTACAACAGGGTGAGCTCCTACGAGCAGTACTTC	CASSYNRVSSYEQYF
TRBV29-1	.	TRBJ2-1	TGCAGCGTTGGTCAGGAATGGGGGAGTACTTACAATGAGCAGTTCTTC	CSVGQEWGSTYNEQFF
TRBV6-5	TRBD2	TRBJ2-7	TGTGCCAGCACGCAATGGGCTAGCGGGGCCGAGCAGTACTTC	CASTQWASGAEQYF
TRBV4-1	TRBD1	TRBJ1-2	TGCGCCAGCAGCCAAGTAACAGGGGAGTATGGCTACACCTTC	CASSQVTGEYGYTF
TRBV28	TRBD1	TRBJ1-3	TGTGCCAGCAGTCCAGGACAGGGGGACACCATATATTTT	CASSPGQGDTIYF
TRBV28	TRBD1	TRBJ1-2	TGTGCCAGCAGTTTAGAGAGGGGGCCCTTCGGCTACACCTTC	CASSLERGPFGYTF
TRBV27	.	TRBJ1-4	TGTGCCAGCAGTTTTAGAGGGGGGAATGAAAAACTGTTTTTT	CASSFRGGNEKLFF
TRBV18	TRBD1	TRBJ1-1	TGTGCCAGCTCACTTCGACAGAGGGGGCAAGAGACTGAAGCTTTCTTT	CASSLRQRGQETEAFF
TRBV19	TRBD1	TRBJ2-7	TGTGCCACCCGAACGGGGACAGGGTACCACGAGCAGTACTTC	CATRTGTGYHEQYF
TRBV6-5	.	TRBJ2-7	TGTGCCAGCACCGTACTCGAATCCTACGAGCAGTACTTC	CASTVLESYEQYF
TRBV28	TRBD1	TRBJ1-2	TGTGCCAGCAACCCGGCAGACAGGGTCTCAGGTGGCTACACCTTC	CASNPADRVSGGYTF
TRBV24-1	.	TRBJ2-5	TGTGCCACCAGTGATTTGGGGGAAGAGACCCAGTACTTC	CATSDLGEETQYF
TRBV9	.	TRBJ2-2	TGTGCCAGCAGCGTACAACAGGGTCACACCGGGGAGCTGTTTTTT	CASSVQQGHTGELFF
TRBV12-3/TRBV12-4	.	TRBJ2-7	TGTGCCAGCAGCCTACAGGGCCTCGAGCAGTACTTC	CASSLQGLEQYF